This TCR beta chain originates from a study of cytomegalovirus exposure and HLA in healthy donors. Study summary: In a later analysis, it was reported that the 120 validation repertoires had been produced on the same platform as the 700 or so repertoires belonging to the first cohort.

Separate from the roughly 670-subject first cohort, the 120-subject validation cohort was the one that the donors belonged to. With 5 bases clipped from V and 0 bases from J, the junction kept 5 bases outside the gene matches. The CDR3 totals 15 residues. Looked up from germline, CDR1 is MNHEY and CDR2 is SMNVEV (reference sequence). Produced via immunoSEQ multiplex PCR; TCRdb's table is partial and in-frame only. The sample has roughly 100,000 clones, 86% seen once. Sequencing was done on a sample of PBMCs. The chain has TRBV27 and TRBJ2-3; 7 bases line up with TRBD2. The clonotype originates from a woman between 18 and 30 years old in good health and CMV-seropositive. The CDR3 sequence is CASSAEAGSTDTQYF. The CDR3 nucleotides are TGTGCCAGCAGTGCCGAAGCGGGAAGCACAGATACGCAGTATTTT.